Sequencing of this TCR beta chain was carried out in a study of identical twins. Many counts were recorded for this clonotype. The antigen is unknown. General study results and limits: For out-of-frame beta sequences, excess twin sharing was weaker.

Germline-derived CDR1 and CDR2 are LGHDT and YNNKEL (reference sequence). V trimming: 1 base; J trimming: 10 bases; junction bases outside the gene matches: 3. The length of the CDR3 is 15 residues. Unique molecular identifiers were in the cDNA, with template-switch universal primer binding. TCRdb redid the calling of the 5' RACE reads with MiXCR, one entry per CDR3 protein. The sample records some 900,000 distinct CDR3 sequences, 10% to 15% being singletons. This sample also belongs to another study, concerning yellow fever vaccine responses in identical twins.

The genes are TRBV3-1 and TRBJ1-6, with 11 bases matching TRBD1. The source material was PBMCs. This receptor was identified in a woman aged 18-29 years in good health. The CDR3 reads CASSQGTGGLSPLHF. CDR3 DNA: TGTGCCAGCAGCCAAGGGACAGGGGGCTTATCACCCCTCCACTTT.